Following are 3 T cell receptor beta chains from one sample sequenced in a study of radiotherapy plus CTLA-4 blockade in lung cancer. The data were produced by immunoSEQ multiplex PCR, yet TCRdb's version contains in-frame clones alone and is incomplete. Here the sample spans 77,000 or so clones, 70% to 85% being singletons. Sample: peripheral blood, taken from a patient treated with radiotherapy plus ipilimumab. The source of these receptors is a human donor with non-small cell lung cancer whose response to radiotherapy plus ipilimumab could not be evaluated.

This clone was picked up one time. The chain combines TRBV27 with TRBJ2-5; D remains ambiguous. The germline V gene encodes CDR1 MNHEY and CDR2 SMNVEV (reference sequence). Trimming shortened V by 5 bases and J by 1 base, and 14 bases separated the two germline ends. The CDR3 has 15 residues. CDR3 nucleotide sequence: TGTGCCAGCAGTCGAGTTAGGCAGGTCCAAGAGACCCAGTACTTC. This gives the protein CASSRVRQVQETQYF.

The chain has TRBV2 and TRBJ2-1, with TRBD2 as a possible D gene (6 bases). The ends were cut back, 10 bases at V and 2 bases at J, with 12 bases in the middle. The V gene's germline CDR1 is SNHLY and CDR2 FYNNEI. There are 13 residues in the CDR3. For the CDR3, the DNA is TGTGCCACGCAGCGGGCGCCCTACAATGAGCAGTTCTTC. Its translation is CATQRAPYNEQFF. The full variable domain, with the rest looked up from reference TRBV2 and TRBJ2-1, is EPEVTQTPSHQVTQMGQEVILRCVPISNHLYFYWYRQILGQKVEFLVSFYNNEISEKSEIFDDQFSVERPDGSNFTLKIRSTKLEDSAMYFCATQRAPYNEQFFGPGTRLTVL.

This sequence joins TRBV6-5 and TRBJ2-7; 10 bases are a match to TRBD1. The CDR3 consists of 12 residues. Germline values: CDR1 MNHEY, CDR2 SVGAGI. The J segment lost 7 bases and the V segment lost 5 bases, leaving 2 bases of the junction unmatched. CDR3 DNA sequence: TGTGCCAGCAGTGTGGACAGGGGGGAGCAGTACTTC. Translating it yields CASSVDRGEQYF.